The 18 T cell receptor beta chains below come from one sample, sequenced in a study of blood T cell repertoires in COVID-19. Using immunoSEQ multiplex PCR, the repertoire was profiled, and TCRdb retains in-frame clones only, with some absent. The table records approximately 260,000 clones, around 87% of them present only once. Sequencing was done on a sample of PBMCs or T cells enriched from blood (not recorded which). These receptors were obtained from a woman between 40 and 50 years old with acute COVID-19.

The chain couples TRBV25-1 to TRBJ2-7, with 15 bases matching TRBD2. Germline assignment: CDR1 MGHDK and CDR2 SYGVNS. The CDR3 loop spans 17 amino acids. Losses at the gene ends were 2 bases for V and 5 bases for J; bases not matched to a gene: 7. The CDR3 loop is CASSEGTSGRSEDEQYF. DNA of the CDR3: TGTGCCAGCAGTGAAGGGACTAGCGGGAGGTCAGAGGACGAGCAGTACTTC.

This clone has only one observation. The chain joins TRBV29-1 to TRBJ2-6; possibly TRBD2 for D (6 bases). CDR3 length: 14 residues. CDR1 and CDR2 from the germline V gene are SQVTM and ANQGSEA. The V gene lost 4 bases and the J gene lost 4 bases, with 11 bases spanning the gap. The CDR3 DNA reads TGCAGCGTTGTTGGGGAGGAAGGGGCCAACGTCCTGACTTTC. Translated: CSVVGEEGANVLTF.

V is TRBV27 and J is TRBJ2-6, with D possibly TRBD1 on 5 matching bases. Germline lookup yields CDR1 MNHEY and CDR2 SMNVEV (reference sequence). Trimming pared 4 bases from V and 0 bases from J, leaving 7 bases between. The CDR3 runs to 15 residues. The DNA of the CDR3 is TGTGCCAGCAGTTCCGACAGCTCTGGGGCCAACGTCCTGACTTTC. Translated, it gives CASSSDSSGANVLTF.

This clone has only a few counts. CDR3 residues: CASSRTGDTDTQYF. The DNA for the CDR3 is TGTGCCAGCAGTAGGACAGGGGACACAGATACGCAGTATTTT. The chain has TRBV25-1 and TRBJ2-3; 9 bases agree with TRBD1. Germline CDR1 is MGHDK and CDR2 is SYGVNS. This CDR3 has 14 amino acids. Unmatched junction bases numbered 2, after V lost 5 bases and J lost 2 bases.

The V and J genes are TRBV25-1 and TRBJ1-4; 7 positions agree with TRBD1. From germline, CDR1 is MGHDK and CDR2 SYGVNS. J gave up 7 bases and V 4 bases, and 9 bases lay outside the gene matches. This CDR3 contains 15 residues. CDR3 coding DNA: TGTGCCAGCAGTGCTTCAGGGGGAGGTAGTGAAAAACTGTTTTTT. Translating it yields CASSASGGGSEKLFF.

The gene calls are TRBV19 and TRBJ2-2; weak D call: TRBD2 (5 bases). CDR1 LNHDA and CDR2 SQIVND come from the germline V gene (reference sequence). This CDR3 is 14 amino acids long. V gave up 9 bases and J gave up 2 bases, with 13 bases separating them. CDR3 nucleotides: TGTGCCAGCGCGGGCCGGGGTAACACCGGGGAGCTGTTTTTT. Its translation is CASAGRGNTGELFF.

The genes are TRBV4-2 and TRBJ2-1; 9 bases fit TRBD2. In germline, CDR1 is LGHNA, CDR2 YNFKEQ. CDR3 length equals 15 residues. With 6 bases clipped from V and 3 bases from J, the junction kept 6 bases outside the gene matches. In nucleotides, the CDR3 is TGTGCCAGCAGACAAACTAGCGGGCTCTACAATGAGCAGTTCTTC. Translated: CASRQTSGLYNEQFF.

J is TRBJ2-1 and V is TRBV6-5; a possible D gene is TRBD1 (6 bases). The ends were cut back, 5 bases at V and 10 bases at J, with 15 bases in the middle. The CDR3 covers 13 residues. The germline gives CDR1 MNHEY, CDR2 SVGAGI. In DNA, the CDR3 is TGTGCCAGCAGTAGCGGACAGCCTTGGGAGCAGTTCTTC. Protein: CASSSGQPWEQFF.

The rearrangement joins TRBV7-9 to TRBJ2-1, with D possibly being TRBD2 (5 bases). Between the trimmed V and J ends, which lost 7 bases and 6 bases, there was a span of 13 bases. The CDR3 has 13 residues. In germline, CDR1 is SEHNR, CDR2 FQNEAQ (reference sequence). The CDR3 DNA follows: TGTGCCAGCACTCGAGGGTTAACCAATGAGCAGTTCTTC. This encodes CASTRGLTNEQFF.

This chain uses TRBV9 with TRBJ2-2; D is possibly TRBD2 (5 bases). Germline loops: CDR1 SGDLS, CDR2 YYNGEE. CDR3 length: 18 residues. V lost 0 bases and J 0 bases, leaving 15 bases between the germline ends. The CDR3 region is CASSVVVAGPTNTGELFF. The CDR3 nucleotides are TGTGCCAGCAGCGTAGTGGTTGCGGGTCCAACGAACACCGGGGAGCTGTTTTTT.

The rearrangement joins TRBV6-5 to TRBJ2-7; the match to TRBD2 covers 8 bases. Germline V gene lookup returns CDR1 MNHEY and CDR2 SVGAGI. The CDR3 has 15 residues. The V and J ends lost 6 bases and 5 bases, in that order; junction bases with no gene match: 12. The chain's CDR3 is CASSLTGTRVHEQYF. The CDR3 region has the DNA TGTGCCAGCAGCTTAACCGGGACTAGAGTCCACGAGCAGTACTTC.

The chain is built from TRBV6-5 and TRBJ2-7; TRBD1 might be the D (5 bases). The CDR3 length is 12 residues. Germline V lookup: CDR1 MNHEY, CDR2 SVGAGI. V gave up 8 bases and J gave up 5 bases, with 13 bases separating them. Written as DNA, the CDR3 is TGTGCCAGCTCAAGGGGCTGGCACGAGCAGTACTTC. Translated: CASSRGWHEQYF.

CDR3 loop: CASSPPLLDRGRVGWNTEAFF. The CDR3 DNA reads as TGTGCCAGCTCACCACCGCTACTGGATAGGGGGCGCGTTGGTTGGAACACTGAAGCTTTCTTT. The gene calls are TRBV18 and TRBJ1-1; TRBD1 matches at 7 bases. The CDR3 runs 21 residues. Germline loops: CDR1 KGHSH, CDR2 LQKENI. Trimming removed 0 bases from V and 1 base from J; junction bases left unmatched: 20.

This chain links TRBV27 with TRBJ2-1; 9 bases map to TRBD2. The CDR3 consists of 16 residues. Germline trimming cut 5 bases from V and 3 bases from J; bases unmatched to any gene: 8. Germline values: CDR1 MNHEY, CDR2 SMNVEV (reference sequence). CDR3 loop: CASSGREGNFYNEQFF. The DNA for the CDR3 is TGTGCCAGCAGTGGGCGGGAGGGAAACTTCTACAATGAGCAGTTCTTC.

CDR3 DNA: TGTGCCAGCAGCCAAGATAGAGGGTTTGCAGAAGAGACCCAGTACTTC. Its protein is CASSQDRGFAEETQYF. The J gene is TRBJ2-5, the V gene TRBV3-1 (or the pseudogene TRBV3-2), with a weak D call TRBD2 (5 bases). Germline CDR1 and CDR2: LGHDT and YNNKEL (reference sequence). V lost 0 bases and J 3 bases, leaving 14 bases between the germline ends. CDR3 length: 16 residues.

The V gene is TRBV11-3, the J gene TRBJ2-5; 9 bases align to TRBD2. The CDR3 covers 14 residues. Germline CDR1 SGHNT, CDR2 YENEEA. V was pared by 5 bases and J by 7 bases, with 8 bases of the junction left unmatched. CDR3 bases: TGTGCCAGCAGCAACCTAGCGGGGACGAGGACCCAGTACTTC. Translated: CASSNLAGTRTQYF.

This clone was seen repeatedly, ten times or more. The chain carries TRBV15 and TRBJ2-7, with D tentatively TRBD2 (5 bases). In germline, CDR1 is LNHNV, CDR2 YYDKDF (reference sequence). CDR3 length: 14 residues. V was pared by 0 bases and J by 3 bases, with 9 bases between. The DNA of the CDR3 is TGTGCCACCAGCAGAGAGGGCAGCGGCTACGAGCAGTACTTC. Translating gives CATSREGSGYEQYF.

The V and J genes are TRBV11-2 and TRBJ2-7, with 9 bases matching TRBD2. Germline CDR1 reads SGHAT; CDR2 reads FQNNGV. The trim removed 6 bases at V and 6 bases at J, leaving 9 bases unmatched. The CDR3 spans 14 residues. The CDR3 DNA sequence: TGTGCCAGCAGTTTTAGCGGGAGATTTGGCGAGCAGTACTTC. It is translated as CASSFSGRFGEQYF.